Following are 17 T cell receptor beta chains from one sample sequenced in a study of cytomegalovirus exposure and HLA in healthy donors. PCR involved 60 Vbeta and 13 Jbeta primers. The method was immunoSEQ multiplex PCR; TCRdb's version includes in-frame clones alone and lacks a portion of them. Of about 130,000 clones in the sample, under 85% were seen once. The sample was PBMCs. Receptors were obtained from a man aged 25-45 years in good health and CMV-seronegative.

The V gene is TRBV27, the J gene TRBJ1-5, with a weak D call TRBD1 (5 bases). The CDR3 covers 13 residues. The germline V gene encodes CDR1 MNHEY and CDR2 SMNVEV (reference sequence). V lost 6 bases, J lost 6 bases, and 12 bases lay in between. CDR3 DNA sequence: TGTGCCAGCAGCCTACAGGTCACTCAGCCCCAGCATTTT. It codes for CASSLQVTQPQHF.

This clone was seen more than once but under ten times. CDR3 bases: TGTGCCATCAGTACGAGGGGGTTTGAATACTCCTACGAGCAGTACTTC. Translating it yields CAISTRGFEYSYEQYF. This chain connects TRBV10-3 to TRBJ2-7, with TRBD1 as a possible D gene (6 bases). Trimming removed 5 bases from V and 0 bases from J, with 17 bases in between. The germline CDR1 and CDR2 sequences are ENHRY and SYGVKD. This CDR3 spans 16 amino acids.

The chain carries TRBV28 and TRBJ1-1, with a tentative D call TRBD1 (6 bases). V shed 6 bases and J shed 4 bases, with 21 bases lying between them. The CDR3 extends over 16 amino acids. Germline V gives CDR1 MDHEN, CDR2 SYDVKM. CDR3 sequence reads: CASRILGQLISTEAFF. Here the CDR3 DNA reads TGTGCCAGCAGGATCTTAGGACAGCTCATATCCACTGAAGCTTTCTTT.

V usage is TRBV29-1 and J usage is TRBJ1-1; 7 bases map to TRBD1. Germline V CDR1 and CDR2: SQVTM, ANQGSEA. Trimming at V came to 8 bases and at J to 1 base, leaving 10 bases not matched to a gene. The CDR3 has 14 amino acids. As DNA, the CDR3 is TGCAGCTTTCGCTCCGGGACAGAGAACACTGAAGCTTTCTTT. As protein: CSFRSGTENTEAFF.

V usage is TRBV28 and J usage is TRBJ2-7; D is unclear. This CDR3 has 13 amino acids. With 2 bases removed from V and 2 bases from J, the gap between germline ends came to 7 bases. Germline V gene sequence: CDR1 MDHEN, CDR2 SYDVKM. In DNA, the CDR3 is TGTGCCAGCAGTTTAGCGGCCACCTACGAGCAGTACTTC. This gives the protein CASSLAATYEQYF.

V gene TRBV27 combines with J gene TRBJ2-3; the match to TRBD2 covers 7 bases. The V gene's germline CDR1 is MNHEY and CDR2 SMNVEV (reference sequence). V shed 10 bases, J shed 1 base, and the junction held 11 bases outside the gene matches. The CDR3 covers 15 residues. The CDR3 protein is CATASRGGRTDTQYF. As DNA, the CDR3 is TGTGCCACCGCATCGCGCGGGGGTCGCACAGATACGCAGTATTTT.

The chain employs TRBV6-5 and TRBJ2-7, with 12 bases lining up with TRBD2. There are 16 residues in the CDR3. CDR1 is MNHEY, CDR2 SVGAGI, per germline. V was pared by 4 bases and J by 3 bases, with 7 bases of the junction left unmatched. The CDR3 reads CASSSRLAGEFYEQYF. As DNA, the CDR3 is TGTGCCAGCAGTTCCCGACTAGCGGGAGAATTCTACGAGCAGTACTTC.

The chain recombines TRBV5-1 with TRBJ1-1; the D gene is possibly TRBD1 (5 bases). This CDR3 has 13 amino acids. CDR1 is SGHRS, CDR2 YFSETQ, per germline. Trimming took 2 bases from V and 7 from J, leaving 12 bases between them. The CDR3, as DNA: TGCGCCAGCAGCTTCAGTTCCACAGGTGAAGCTTTCTTT. This codes for CASSFSSTGEAFF.

This clone has just a few counts. The V gene is TRBV2, the J gene TRBJ1-5; 9 bases match TRBD1. The CDR3 runs 16 residues. V trimming: 6 bases; J trimming: 9 bases; junction bases outside the gene matches: 15. The V gene's germline CDR1 is SNHLY and CDR2 FYNNEI. CDR3 region: CASRAGTGSLDRPQHF. Here the CDR3 DNA reads TGTGCCAGCAGGGCCGGGACAGGGTCCTTAGATCGGCCCCAGCATTTT.

This clone has more than one count but fewer than ten. The chain recombines TRBV28 with TRBJ1-1; D might be TRBD1 (5 bases). CDR1 and CDR2 from the germline V gene are MDHEN and SYDVKM. The CDR3 totals 14 residues. V gave up 1 base and J gave up 7 bases, with 13 bases separating them. This CDR3 reads CASSLSGGDGEAFF. The CDR3, as DNA: TGTGCCAGCAGTTTATCGGGGGGAGACGGTGAAGCTTTCTTT.

This sequence joins TRBV19 and TRBJ2-4; 11 nucleotides align to TRBD2. The CDR3 spans 14 residues. CDR1 and CDR2 from the germline V gene are LNHDA and SQIVND (reference sequence). J was trimmed by 8 bases and V by 6 bases; bases with no gene match: 6. Written as DNA, the CDR3 is TGTGCCAGTAGACTAGCGGGGGTTTTTGACATTCAGTACTTC. Its protein is CASRLAGVFDIQYF.

The sample holds a few counts of this clone. CDR3 DNA: TGTGCCAGCAGTTACCCCGGAGGGAATTGGCAGTACTTC. This encodes CASSYPGGNWQYF. The chain recombines TRBV6-5 with TRBJ2-7; D might be TRBD2 (6 bases). Germline CDR1 reads MNHEY; CDR2 reads SVGAGI. The CDR3 is made up of 13 amino acids. Trimming took 2 bases from V and 9 from J, leaving 14 bases between them.

The rearrangement joins TRBV11-3 to TRBJ2-1; D perhaps matches TRBD1 (5 bases). The CDR3 runs 14 residues. V lost 3 bases to trimming and J lost 5 bases, with 11 bases between them. CDR1 is SGHNT, CDR2 YENEEA, per germline. CDR3 DNA: TGTGCCAGCAGCTTCGACAGAATAGACAATGAGCAGTTCTTC. It codes for CASSFDRIDNEQFF. The entire variable domain, with the rest obtained from reference TRBV11-3 and TRBJ2-1, is as follows: EAGVVQSPRYKIIEKKQPVAFWCNPISGHNTLYWYLQNLGQGPELLIRYENEEAVDDSQLPKDRFSAERLKGVDSTLKIQPAELGDSAVYLCASSFDRIDNEQFFGPGTRLTVL.

The chain employs TRBV6-6 and TRBJ2-5; D gene unclear. Germline V gene data show CDR1 as MNHNY and CDR2 as SVGAGI (reference sequence). The CDR3 sequence is 12 residues long. V gave up 10 bases and J gave up 4 bases, with 13 bases separating them. The CDR3 nucleotides are TGTGCCACCCCTCTGGCATTAGAGACCCAGTACTTC. As protein: CATPLALETQYF.

Here the CDR3 reads CASRQGAGNQPQHF. The CDR3 region has the DNA TGTGCCAGCAGACAGGGGGCCGGCAATCAGCCCCAGCATTTT. V gene TRBV28 combines with J gene TRBJ1-5, with TRBD1 identical over 9 bases. CDR3 size: 14 residues. In germline, CDR1 is MDHEN, CDR2 SYDVKM. With 6 bases clipped from V and 2 bases from J, the junction kept 2 bases outside the gene matches.

The V call is TRBV4-3, the J call TRBJ2-1; D perhaps matches TRBD2 (6 bases). Trimming cost V 0 bases and J 7 bases, with 22 bases left between them. The germline CDR1 and CDR2 sequences are LGHNA and YSLEER. The CDR3 loop spans 18 amino acids. This CDR3 is CASSQDQGLPSGINEQFF. The DNA of the CDR3 is TGCGCCAGCAGCCAAGATCAGGGACTCCCCAGCGGTATAAATGAGCAGTTCTTC.

This clone was detected once. The CDR3 DNA sequence: TGTGCCAGCAGCTCTGGACAGCTGAACACTGAAGCTTTCTTT. This gives the protein CASSSGQLNTEAFF. The J gene is TRBJ1-1, the V gene TRBV11-3, with D possibly TRBD1 on 6 matching bases. The germline gives CDR1 SGHNT, CDR2 YENEEA. The ends were cut back, 4 bases at V and 0 bases at J, with 9 bases in the middle. This CDR3 has 14 residues.